This note documents a single T cell receptor (beta chain) sequence. Its antigen is unidentified. The record originates from a study of CD8 T cells in Susac syndrome. Reverse transcription of about 0.45 to 1 ug RNA was carried out with random hexamers. Amplification of TCR beta CDR3 used immunoSEQ multiplex PCR across 54 Vbeta and 13 Jbeta. TCRdb passed the immunoSEQ multiplex PCR reads through MiXCR, listing each CDR3 protein once. In the table there are 130,000 or so distinct CDR3 sequences, 90% to 95% of which are singletons. The CDR3 extends over 12 amino acids. CDR1 and CDR2 from the germline V gene are LGHDT and YNNKEL (reference sequence). V lost 4 bases, J lost 8 bases, and 9 bases lay in between. Study-wide findings and caveats: By the study's own acknowledgment, its TCR sequencing and HLA analysis included relatively few individuals.

The multiple sclerosis control cohort comprised treatment-naive individuals presenting with stable or active relapsing-remitting disease. Negative isolation yielded CD8+ and CD4+ T cells; FACS enriched TEMRA cells. The source material was CD8+ T cells from PBMCs. The receptor was isolated from a human donor with multiple sclerosis. The V gene is TRBV3-1, the J gene TRBJ2-1; D ambiguous. The CDR3 sequence: CASSLTAYEQFF. CDR3 DNA: TGTGCCAGCAGCCTTACAGCATATGAGCAGTTCTTC.